Listed below are T cell receptor beta chains from one sample, sequenced in a study of cytomegalovirus exposure and HLA in healthy donors. TCRdb's copy holds only in-frame clones and misses some; the assay was immunoSEQ multiplex PCR. Of 150,000 to 200,000 clones detected, around four fifths appear once; the ten largest clones hold over 2%. What was sequenced was PBMCs. The receptors here all came from a man aged 30 to 45 in good health and CMV-seropositive. Each CDR3 is given with its conserved first and last residue. D genes are given only for firm matches. Size tells how often a clone was seen (once, few, many) or the class of an expanded clone, and some rows leave it out.

d_gene,j_gene,v_gene,abundance,CDR3aa,CDR3nt
TRBD1,TRBJ1-5,TRBV27,once,CASRKAIRTGFSNQPQHF,TGTGCCAGCAGAAAAGCTATACGGACAGGGTTTAGCAATCAGCCCCAGCATTTT
TRBD2,TRBJ2-1,TRBV6-6,.,CASRSGLGVQFF,TGTGCCAGCAGATCGGGACTAGGGGTTCAGTTCTTC
.,TRBJ1-2,TRBV19,once,CASRTGFYGYTF,TGTGCCAGTAGGACAGGCTTTTATGGCTACACCTTC
TRBD1,TRBJ1-2,TRBV9,.,CANPPRTGITNNYGYTF,TGTGCCAACCCCCCTCGGACAGGGATAACTAATAACTATGGCTACACCTTC
TRBD2,TRBJ2-2,TRBV9,.,CASSSRGGAIGELFF,TGTGCCAGCAGCTCCCGCGGGGGGGCAATCGGGGAGCTGTTTTTT
.,TRBJ2-2,TRBV7-9,.,CASSPRVNTGELFF,TGTGCCAGCAGCCCCAGGGTGAACACCGGGGAGCTGTTTTTT
TRBD1,TRBJ2-1,TRBV4-3,few,CASSRIEGAAYNEQFF,TGCGCCAGCAGCCGAATAGAGGGGGCAGCCTACAATGAGCAGTTCTTC
TRBD1,TRBJ2-7,TRBV9,once,CASSVEGQGYEQYF,TGTGCCAGCAGCGTAGAGGGACAGGGATACGAGCAGTACTTC
.,TRBJ1-2,TRBV18,.,CASSPGIRGYTF,TGTGCCAGCTCACCCGGTATTCGTGGCTACACCTTC
TRBD2,TRBJ2-3,TRBV4-1,once,CASSQDGFGGNTDTQYF,TGCGCCAGCAGCCAAGACGGGTTCGGGGGGAACACAGATACGCAGTATTTT
.,TRBJ2-3,TRBV18,.,CASSPQRRDTQYF,TGTGCCAGCTCACCCCAGCGGCGGGATACGCAGTATTTT
TRBD1,TRBJ1-2,TRBV4-2,.,CASKLGTGSPGYTF,TGTGCCAGCAAGCTGGGGACAGGGTCGCCTGGCTACACCTTC
.,TRBJ2-5,TRBV4-3,once,CASSQRYRDFQETQYF,TGCGCCAGCAGCCAGAGATACCGGGACTTCCAAGAGACCCAGTACTTC
TRBD1,TRBJ2-2,TRBV30,.,CAWIRRDRSKAGELFF,TGTGCCTGGATCCGCCGGGACAGGAGTAAGGCCGGGGAGCTGTTTTTT
TRBD1,TRBJ1-6,TRBV5-1,.,CASRIGTADSPLHF,TGCGCCAGCAGAATCGGGACAGCAGATTCACCCCTCCACTTT
TRBD2,TRBJ2-2,TRBV11-3,.,CASSFTGTSVHGELFF,TGTGCCAGCAGCTTCACCGGGACTAGCGTTCACGGGGAGCTGTTTTTT
TRBD1,TRBJ2-2,TRBV7-2,.,CASSQWGDRVAGELFF,TGTGCCAGCAGCCAGTGGGGGGACAGGGTAGCCGGGGAGCTGTTTTTT
.,TRBJ1-4,TRBV4-3,few,CASSQITKRSEKLFF,TGCGCCAGCAGCCAAATAACCAAGAGGAGCGAAAAACTGTTTTTT
.,TRBJ2-7,TRBV7-9,many,CASSLAEGSYEQYF,TGTGCCAGCAGCTTAGCAGAGGGTTCCTACGAGCAGTACTTC
TRBD1,TRBJ1-2,TRBV28,.,CASRPTGGAGRPYGYTF,TGTGCCAGCAGGCCGACAGGGGGCGCGGGCCGTCCCTATGGCTACACCTTC
TRBD1,TRBJ1-5,TRBV5-1,.,CASSPEGQGNQPQHF,TGCGCCAGCAGCCCGGAGGGACAGGGGAATCAGCCCCAGCATTTT
TRBD1,TRBJ1-1,TRBV11-3,.,CASGTGGVGNTEAFF,TGTGCCAGCGGAACAGGGGGAGTAGGGAACACTGAAGCTTTCTTT
TRBD2,TRBJ2-5,TRBV30,.,CAWSVPPGLAVYEQYF,TGTGCCTGGAGTGTACCACCGGGACTAGCCGTTTATGAGCAGTACTTC
TRBD2,TRBJ2-7,TRBV7-9,.,CASSSPRGSGVNEQYF,TGTGCCAGCAGCTCTCCCAGAGGGAGCGGGGTCAACGAGCAGTACTTC
.,TRBJ2-7,TRBV7-2,.,CASSSGQSYEQYF,TGTGCCAGCAGCTCCGGACAGAGCTACGAGCAGTACTTC
TRBD2,TRBJ2-3,TRBV7-9,.,CASSLRGGSTDTQYF,TGTGCCAGCAGCCTCCGGGGGGGAAGCACAGATACGCAGTATTTT
TRBD2,TRBJ2-7,TRBV5-1,.,CASSLVASGGAVYEQYF,TGCGCCAGCAGCTTGGTGGCTAGCGGGGGGGCCGTCTACGAGCAGTACTTC
.,TRBJ1-2,TRBV7-9,few,CASSPDYVYTF,TGTGCCAGCAGCCCGGACTACGTCTACACCTTC
TRBD1,TRBJ2-7,TRBV9,.,CASSEGGQGLFLEQYF,TGTGCCAGCAGCGAGGGGGGACAGGGGCTGTTTCTCGAGCAGTACTTC
.,TRBJ1-4,TRBV7-9,.,CASRITGGDEKLFF,TGTGCCAGCAGAATCACCGGAGGGGATGAAAAACTGTTTTTT
.,TRBJ2-1,TRBV5-1,.,CASTPIAEPYNEQFF,TGCGCCAGCACCCCGATAGCGGAGCCCTACAATGAGCAGTTCTTC